These 31 T cell receptor beta chains were all obtained from the same sample, sequenced in a study of cytomegalovirus exposure and HLA in healthy donors. Primers for the PCR totalled 60 Vbeta and 13 Jbeta. The repertoire was sequenced with immunoSEQ multiplex PCR; TCRdb's copy has only in-frame clones and lacks some. The sample records under 150,000 clones, 76% being singletons. The material sequenced was PBMCs. These receptors originate from a middle-aged woman in good health and CMV-seronegative.

This rearrangement joins TRBV6-1 to TRBJ2-2; tentatively, D is TRBD2 (6 bases). Germline values: CDR1 MNHNS, CDR2 SASEGT. V was trimmed by 6 bases and J by 0 bases, leaving 11 bases between them. The length of the CDR3 is 15 residues. The CDR3, as DNA: TGTGCCAGCAGGGCGGGAACAGCGAACACCGGGGAGCTGTTTTTT. Translated, it gives CASRAGTANTGELFF.

The CDR3 region has the DNA TGCGCCAGCAGCTTGGTAGCGGGATACCTTTACAATGAGCAGTTCTTC. It is translated as CASSLVAGYLYNEQFF. V is TRBV5-1 and J is TRBJ2-1; TRBD2 agrees at 8 bases. CDR1 is SGHRS, CDR2 YFSETQ, per germline. V shed 0 bases and J 4 bases; nucleotides not matched to a gene: 6. The CDR3 sequence is 16 residues long.

The chain uses TRBV19 and TRBJ2-1; 11 bases fit TRBD2. Germline V gene data show CDR1 as LNHDA and CDR2 as SQIVND (reference sequence). The CDR3 contains 16 residues. V shed 1 base, J shed 6 bases, and the junction held 5 bases outside the gene matches. CDR3 sequence: CASSIVVGTSGNEQFF. The CDR3 bases are TGTGCCAGTAGTATAGTGGTTGGGACTAGCGGCAATGAGCAGTTCTTC.

This rearrangement joins TRBV5-1 to TRBJ2-5; D is possibly TRBD2 (7 bases). The CDR3 extends over 13 amino acids. The germline V gene has CDR1 SGHRS and CDR2 YFSETQ. V lost 5 bases and J lost 5, with 13 bases in between. CDR3 region: CASRSGGGETQYF. The CDR3 DNA sequence: TGCGCCAGCAGGTCGGGGGGCGGGGAGACCCAGTACTTC.

This clone was recorded a few times. The J gene is TRBJ1-5, the V gene TRBV27; D is unresolved. CDR1 MNHEY and CDR2 SMNVEV come from the germline V gene (reference sequence). V lost 5 bases and J 4 bases, leaving 9 bases between the germline ends. The CDR3 has 13 residues. This CDR3 is CASSPLENQPQHF. Written as DNA, the CDR3 is TGTGCCAGCAGTCCCTTAGAGAATCAGCCCCAGCATTTT.

In the case of this clone: In the same sample, other DNA sequences code for this CDR3. The CDR3 sequence is CASSPMAQRTEAFF. The CDR3 region has the DNA TGTGCCAGCAGCCCCATGGCCCAGCGCACTGAAGCTTTCTTT. V is TRBV14 and J is TRBJ1-1; no definite D call. There are 14 residues in the CDR3. Per the germline V gene, CDR1 is SGHDN and CDR2 is FVKESK. V was trimmed by 4 bases and J by 4 bases, leaving 13 bases between them.

This chain connects TRBV2 to TRBJ1-3, with D uncertain. Germline CDR1 and CDR2: SNHLY and FYNNEI. The ends were cut back, 6 bases at V and 0 bases at J, with 15 bases in the middle. This CDR3 contains 16 residues. CDR3 loop: CASRWSQTHSGNTIYF. The CDR3 nucleotides are TGTGCCAGCAGATGGAGTCAGACCCACTCTGGAAACACCATATATTTT.

This chain connects TRBV19 to TRBJ2-7; 11 positions agree with TRBD1. The CDR3 is made up of 19 amino acids. Trimming cost V 5 bases and J 5 bases; bases outside gene matches: 20. The germline V gene has CDR1 LNHDA and CDR2 SQIVND (reference sequence). CDR3 DNA sequence: TGTGCCAGTAGTGCCTCCGGGACAGGGGGGGCCCCCTACCTCCACGAGCAGTACTTC. This sequence encodes CASSASGTGGAPYLHEQYF.

This clone was observed a few times. The chain carries TRBV6-5 and TRBJ1-5; 7 bases line up with TRBD1. The V segment lost 6 bases and the J segment 5 bases; nucleotides outside the gene matches: 4. The germline V gene has CDR1 MNHEY and CDR2 SVGAGI. The CDR3 runs 13 residues. CDR3 sequence (DNA): TGTGCCAGCAGGGGACAGTATGATCAGCCCCAGCATTTT. This gives the protein CASRGQYDQPQHF.

With regard to this clone: Other DNA sequences in this sample translate to the same CDR3. J is TRBJ1-2 and V is TRBV28, with D unresolved. Germline V gene sequence: CDR1 MDHEN, CDR2 SYDVKM. This CDR3 spans 15 amino acids. Trimming removed 1 base from V and 2 bases from J, with 11 bases in between. CDR3 in DNA: TGTGCCAGCAGTTTATCTTCGGTTTGGAACTATGGCTACACCTTC. This gives the protein CASSLSSVWNYGYTF.

This clone was counted only a few times. The genes are TRBV6-5 and TRBJ2-7; 9 nucleotides line up with TRBD1. J gave up 2 bases and V 2 bases, and 4 bases lay outside the gene matches. Germline loops: CDR1 MNHEY, CDR2 SVGAGI. The CDR3 length is 15 residues. The CDR3 DNA sequence: TGTGCCAGCAGTTACGGGGACAGGGCGGCCTACGAGCAGTACTTC. This translates into CASSYGDRAAYEQYF.

J is TRBJ2-7 and V is TRBV2; 8 bases line up with TRBD1. This CDR3 spans 13 amino acids. Germline-derived CDR1 and CDR2 are SNHLY and FYNNEI. Germline trimming cut 10 bases from V and 6 bases from J; bases unmatched to any gene: 11. CDR3 sequence: CATSGQGLGEQYF. CDR3 coding DNA: TGTGCCACCTCTGGACAGGGCTTGGGCGAGCAGTACTTC. Full variable domain (rest looked up from reference TRBV2 and TRBJ2-7): EPEVTQTPSHQVTQMGQEVILRCVPISNHLYFYWYRQILGQKVEFLVSFYNNEISEKSEIFDDQFSVERPDGSNFTLKIRSTKLEDSAMYFCATSGQGLGEQYFGPGTRLTVT.

This clone was recorded once. The genes are TRBV28 and TRBJ1-1; D is perhaps TRBD1 (5 bases). Looked up from germline, CDR1 is MDHEN and CDR2 is SYDVKM. Deletions cut 3 bases from V and 11 bases from J, with 13 bases between. CDR3 length: 12 amino acids. The CDR3 sequence: CASSLTVVDAFF. Here the CDR3 DNA reads TGTGCCAGCAGTTTGACAGTGGTCGATGCTTTCTTT.

The chain recombines TRBV28 with TRBJ2-5; D possibly corresponds to TRBD2 (6 bases). Deletions cut 3 bases from V and 4 bases from J, with 18 bases between. Germline V lookup: CDR1 MDHEN, CDR2 SYDVKM. The CDR3 is made up of 16 amino acids. The CDR3 DNA follows: TGTGCCAGCAGTTTTGTAGGGACTCACTTTGGAGAGACCCAGTACTTC. Amino acid sequence: CASSFVGTHFGETQYF.

This clone has just a few counts. The V gene is TRBV18, the J gene TRBJ2-3; the D gene is possibly TRBD2 (5 bases). This CDR3 is 15 amino acids long. Germline lookup yields CDR1 KGHSH and CDR2 LQKENI. The V end was cut by 3 bases, the J end by 6 bases, with 16 bases between. CDR3 bases: TGTGCCAGCTCACCGGACGGACCAAGAGGGGATACGCAGTATTTT. Amino acid sequence: CASSPDGPRGDTQYF. Full variable domain (remainder filled in from reference TRBV18 and TRBJ2-3): NAGVMQNPRHLVRRRGQEARLRCSPMKGHSHVYWYRQLPEEGLKFMVYLQKENIIDESGMPKERFSAEFPKEGPSILRIQQVVRGDSAAYFCASSPDGPRGDTQYFGPGTRLTVL.

V gene TRBV11-2 combines with J gene TRBJ2-7; D may be TRBD1 (5 bases). The CDR3 loop spans 14 amino acids. Germline loops: CDR1 SGHAT, CDR2 FQNNGV. V shed 3 bases and J shed 3 bases, with 12 bases lying between them. The DNA for the CDR3 is TGTGCCAGCAGCTTTAGGGCAGGGTTCTACGAGCAGTACTTC. Encoded protein: CASSFRAGFYEQYF.

This rearrangement joins TRBV19 to TRBJ1-2, with D maybe TRBD1 (6 bases). Trimming pared 10 bases from V and 6 bases from J, leaving 18 bases between. Germline V lookup: CDR1 LNHDA, CDR2 SQIVND (reference sequence). The length of the CDR3 is 13 residues. CDR3 sequence: CATSVGGANGYTF. Here the CDR3 DNA reads TGTGCCACCTCGGTTGGGGGGGCGAATGGCTACACCTTC.

This clone has only one observation. The rearrangement links TRBV7-2 to TRBJ2-5; 8 bases fit TRBD2. The V and J ends lost 5 bases and 4 bases, in that order; junction bases with no gene match: 3. The CDR3 loop spans 13 amino acids. The germline gives CDR1 SGHTA, CDR2 FQGNSA. CDR3 nucleotide sequence: TGTGCCAGCAGCCCCCGGGGGGGAGAGACCCAGTACTTC. Translated, it gives CASSPRGGETQYF.

The chain employs TRBV10-1 and TRBJ2-1; 7 bases are shared with TRBD1. The germline CDR1 and CDR2 sequences are WNHNN and SYGVQD (reference sequence). The CDR3 is 12 residues long. V dropped 5 bases and J dropped 7; count of bases not matched to a gene: 2. The CDR3 region is CASSLTGNEQFF. CDR3 sequence (DNA): TGCGCCAGCAGTTTGACAGGGAATGAGCAGTTCTTC.

The chain joins TRBV10-3 to TRBJ2-6; 9 bases are a match to TRBD1. Germline V lookup: CDR1 ENHRY, CDR2 SYGVKD. This CDR3 spans 19 amino acids. V lost 8 bases, J lost 1 base, and 15 bases stayed unmatched. The CDR3 DNA follows: TGTGCCATCCGGGTCCTCCCGGGACAGGGCCCTTCTGGGGCCAACGTCCTGACTTTC. Encoded protein: CAIRVLPGQGPSGANVLTF.

J is TRBJ2-1 and V is TRBV6-4, with TRBD1 as a possible D gene (6 bases). The CDR3 length is 15 residues. The V and J ends lost 3 bases and 7 bases respectively, with 16 bases between them. The germline CDR1 and CDR2 sequences are MRHNA and SNTAGT. The CDR3 DNA is TGTGCCAGCAGTGAGGGGGCAGGGGATATGAATGAGCAGTTCTTC. This gives the protein CASSEGAGDMNEQFF.

The J gene is TRBJ2-2, the V gene TRBV28; no definite D call. V lost 6 bases, J lost 6 bases, and 8 bases lay in between. Germline values: CDR1 MDHEN, CDR2 SYDVKM. CDR3 size: 12 residues. The CDR3: CASRVRAGELFF. CDR3 in DNA: TGTGCCAGCAGGGTTCGGGCCGGGGAGCTGTTTTTT.

CDR3 loop: CASSLLGGGQQETQYF. Written as DNA, the CDR3 is TGTGCCAGCAGTTTATTGGGCGGGGGTCAGCAAGAGACCCAGTACTTC. The gene calls are TRBV28 and TRBJ2-5; TRBD2 aligns across 7 bases. CDR3 length: 16 amino acids. After removal of 1 base from V and 2 bases from J, the junction contained 7 bases not matched to a gene. CDR1 is MDHEN, CDR2 SYDVKM, per germline.

This chain uses TRBV18 with TRBJ2-6; no firm D call. V lost 3 bases to trimming and J lost 4 bases, with 13 bases between them. Per germline, CDR1 KGHSH and CDR2 LQKENI. This CDR3 comprises 16 residues. The CDR3 loop reads CASSPTRLLGANVLTF. CDR3 DNA sequence: TGTGCCAGCTCACCCACCAGGCTTCTCGGGGCCAACGTCCTGACTTTC.

The CDR3 is CASSFGLGNTDTQYF. The CDR3 region has the DNA TGTGCCAGCAGCTTTGGACTAGGAAACACAGATACGCAGTATTTT. The genes are TRBV7-9 and TRBJ2-3; 7 bases fit TRBD2. Unmatched junction bases numbered 5, after V lost 3 bases and J lost 2 bases. CDR1 is SEHNR, CDR2 FQNEAQ, per germline (reference sequence). The CDR3 spans 15 residues.

The chain's CDR3 is CASGTGKNIQYF. The CDR3 DNA reads TGTGCCAGCGGGACAGGGAAAAACATTCAGTACTTC. The chain uses TRBV10-3 and TRBJ2-4; 9 bases are a match to TRBD1. The V and J ends lost 10 bases and 4 bases, in that order; junction bases with no gene match: 2. Germline V gene data show CDR1 as ENHRY and CDR2 as SYGVKD. This CDR3 has 12 amino acids.

This clone was seen a single time. CDR3 sequence: CASSLVASGGWETQYF. The CDR3 nucleotides read TGTGCCAGCAGCTTAGTTGCTAGCGGGGGTTGGGAGACCCAGTACTTC. The chain joins TRBV11-2 to TRBJ2-5; the match to TRBD2 covers 10 bases. Losses at the gene ends were 1 base for V and 5 bases for J; bases not matched to a gene: 7. Germline CDR1 SGHAT, CDR2 FQNNGV. This CDR3 spans 16 amino acids. The complete variable domain, with remaining parts taken from reference TRBV11-2 and TRBJ2-5, reads EAGVAQSPRYKIIEKRQSVAFWCNPISGHATLYWYQQILGQGPKLLIQFQNNGVVDDSQLPKDRFSAERLKGVDSTLKIQPAKLEDSAVYLCASSLVASGGWETQYFGPGTRLLVL.

The chain is built from TRBV5-1 and TRBJ1-1, with 8 bases that match TRBD1. V lost 4 bases to trimming and J lost 1 base; unmatched junction nucleotides: 3. Germline CDR1 and CDR2: SGHRS and YFSETQ. This CDR3 has 14 amino acids. CDR3 sequence: CASSGDRGNTEAFF. CDR3 coding DNA: TGCGCCAGCAGCGGTGACAGGGGGAACACTGAAGCTTTCTTT.

The chain uses TRBV27 and TRBJ2-3; TRBD1 matches at 7 bases. Germline V gene data show CDR1 as MNHEY and CDR2 as SMNVEV (reference sequence). After removal of 8 bases from V and 7 bases from J, the junction contained 9 bases not matched to a gene. The CDR3 loop spans 13 amino acids. The CDR3 bases are TGTGCCAGCGGTCACGAACAGGGGCATACGCAGTATTTT. Amino acid sequence: CASGHEQGHTQYF.

The V and J genes are TRBV6-5 and TRBJ1-1; TRBD1 is a possible D gene (5 bases). Trimming removed 1 base from V and 3 bases from J, with 12 bases in between. The CDR3 covers 15 residues. Germline CDR1 MNHEY, CDR2 SVGAGI. CDR3 sequence reads: CASSYFRVWDTEAFF. The CDR3 DNA follows: TGTGCCAGCAGTTACTTCAGGGTATGGGACACTGAAGCTTTCTTT.

The chain combines TRBV6-1 with TRBJ2-4; no definite D call. The V end was cut by 6 bases, the J end by 5 bases, with 8 bases between. This CDR3 region has 12 residues. Germline CDR1 MNHNS, CDR2 SASEGT. DNA for the CDR3: TGTGCCAGCAGAGTACGGGAAAACATTCAGTACTTC. It is translated as CASRVRENIQYF.